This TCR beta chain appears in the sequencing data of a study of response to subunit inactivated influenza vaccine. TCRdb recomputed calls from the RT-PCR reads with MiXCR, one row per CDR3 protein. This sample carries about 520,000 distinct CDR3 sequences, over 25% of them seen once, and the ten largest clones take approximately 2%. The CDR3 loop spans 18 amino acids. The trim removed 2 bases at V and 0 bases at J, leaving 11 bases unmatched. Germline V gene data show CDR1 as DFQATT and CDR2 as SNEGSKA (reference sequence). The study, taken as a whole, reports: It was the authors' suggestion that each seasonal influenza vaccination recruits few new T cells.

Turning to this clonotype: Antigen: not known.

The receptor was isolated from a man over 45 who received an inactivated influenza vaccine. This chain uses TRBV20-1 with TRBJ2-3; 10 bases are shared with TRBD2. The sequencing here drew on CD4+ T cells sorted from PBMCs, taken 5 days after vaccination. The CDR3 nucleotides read TGCAGTGCTAGACCCGTTCGAAGTAGCGGGGGGAGCACAGATACGCAGTATTTT. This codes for CSARPVRSSGGSTDTQYF.